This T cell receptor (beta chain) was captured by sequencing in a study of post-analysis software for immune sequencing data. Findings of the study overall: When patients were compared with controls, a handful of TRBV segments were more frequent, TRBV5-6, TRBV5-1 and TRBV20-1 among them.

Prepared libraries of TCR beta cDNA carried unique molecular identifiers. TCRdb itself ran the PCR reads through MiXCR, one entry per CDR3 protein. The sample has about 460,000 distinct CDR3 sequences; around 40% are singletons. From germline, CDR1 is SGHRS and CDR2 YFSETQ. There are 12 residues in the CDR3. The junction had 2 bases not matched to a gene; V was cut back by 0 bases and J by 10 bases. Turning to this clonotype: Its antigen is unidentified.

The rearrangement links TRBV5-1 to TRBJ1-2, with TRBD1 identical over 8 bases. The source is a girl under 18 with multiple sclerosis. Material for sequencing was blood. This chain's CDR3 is CASSLDRGIYTF. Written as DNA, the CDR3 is TGCGCCAGCAGCTTGGACAGGGGGATCTACACCTTC. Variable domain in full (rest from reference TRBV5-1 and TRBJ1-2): KAGVTQTPRYLIKTRGQQVTLSCSPISGHRSVSWYQQTPGQGLQFLFEYFSETQRNKGNFPGRFSGRQFSNSRSEMNVSTLELGDSALYLCASSLDRGIYTFGSGTRLTVV.